The 29 T cell receptor beta chains presented below share a single source sample, sequenced in a study of T cells in Graves' hyperthyroidism and ophthalmopathy. Amplification targeted TCR beta CDR3 regions from RNA transcripts. A set of HTBI primers served as the primers for a first-round RT-PCR of the TCR CDR3. MiXCR, run by TCRdb on the multiplex PCR reads, gives a single entry per CDR3 protein. Counted here are around 720,000 distinct CDR3 sequences, 35% occurring once; the ten biggest clones make up less than 35%. Source material: blood. Receptors were obtained from a woman between 35 and 50 years old with Graves' hyperthyroidism.

Details on this clonotype: Since a much larger clone is just one base distant, this may be a read error. The CDR3 region has the DNA TGTGCCAGCAGCTACCTTGTATCAGGTGTTAATTCACCCCTCCACTTT. Its protein product is CASSYLVSGVNSPLHF. This chain uses TRBV14 with TRBJ1-6; D not resolved. The CDR3 covers 16 residues. CDR1 and CDR2 (germline): SGHDN, FVKESK. The germline V and J ends were trimmed by 5 bases and 6 bases, with 17 bases remaining between them.

This clonotype was detected only a few times. The V and J genes are TRBV6-1 and TRBJ1-4; D may be TRBD1 (5 bases). The V end was cut by 5 bases, the J end by 8 bases, with 24 bases between. Germline lookup yields CDR1 MNHNS and CDR2 SASEGT. CDR3 length: 17 amino acids. CDR3 protein: CASSPDRGGFGIEKLFF. CDR3 bases: TGTGCCAGCAGTCCCGACAGAGGAGGGTTTGGGATCGAAAAACTGTTTTTT.

The chain has TRBV7-9 and TRBJ1-4; 9 bases fit TRBD1. This CDR3 has 17 residues. J gave up 0 bases and V 4 bases, and 6 bases lay outside the gene matches. CDR1 SEHNR and CDR2 FQNEAQ come from the germline V gene (reference sequence). CDR3 residues: CASSSGTGLATNEKLFF. CDR3 nucleotides: TGTGCCAGCAGCTCAGGGACAGGGCTTGCAACTAATGAAAAACTGTTTTTT.

The V call is TRBV28, the J call TRBJ1-1; no reliable D call. Germline V CDR1 and CDR2: MDHEN, SYDVKM. The V end was cut by 4 bases, the J end by 11 bases, with 11 bases between. This CDR3 spans 11 amino acids. This chain's CDR3 is CASSYRRRAFF. The DNA of the CDR3 is TGTGCCAGCAGTTATAGAAGGAGGGCTTTCTTT. The full variable domain, in which reference TRBV28 and TRBJ1-1 provide the parts outside the CDR3, is DVKVTQSSRYLVKRTGEKVFLECVQDMDHENMFWYRQDPGLGLRLIYFSYDVKMKEKGDIPEGYSVSREKKERFSLILESASTNQTSMYLCASSYRRRAFFGQGTRLTVV.

A few counts support this clonotype. The chain uses TRBV6-4 and TRBJ2-7; 7 nucleotides agree with TRBD2. The length of the CDR3 is 15 residues. V lost 5 bases to trimming and J lost 5 bases; unmatched junction nucleotides: 12. Per germline, CDR1 MRHNA and CDR2 SNTAGT. The CDR3 loop is CASSPEGGLPHEQYF. CDR3 DNA: TGTGCCAGCAGTCCCGAGGGAGGGTTACCCCACGAGCAGTACTTC.

Points on this clonotype: A read error may be the cause here, since a much bigger clone is one base away. The chain joins TRBV7-3 to TRBJ1-1; D might be TRBD1 (5 bases). CDR1 and CDR2 (germline): SGHTA, FQGTGA. This CDR3 has 13 residues. The CDR3 nucleotides read TGTGCCCGCAGCTCCCACAGGAAGGCTGAAGCTTTCTTT. Translation gives CARSSHRKAEAFF. Drawing the rest from reference TRBV7-3 and TRBJ1-1, the complete variable domain is GAGVSQTPSNKVTEKGKYVELRCDPISGHTALYWYRQSLGQGPEFLIYFQGTGAADDSGLPNDRFFAVRPEGSVSTLKIQRTERGDSAVYLCARSSHRKAEAFFGQGTRLTVV.

This clonotype has at least ten counts. The chain joins TRBV7-2 to TRBJ1-6; weak D call: TRBD1 (5 bases). V dropped 4 bases and J dropped 6 bases, with 13 bases sitting between them. CDR3 size: 15 residues. The germline V gene encodes CDR1 SGHTA and CDR2 FQGNSA. The CDR3 sequence: CASSSQGLGNSPLHF. The CDR3 nucleotides are TGTGCCAGCAGCTCCCAGGGTTTAGGTAATTCACCCCTCCACTTT.

The chain uses TRBV6-1 and TRBJ2-2, with 9 positions matching TRBD1. Unmatched junction bases numbered 9, after V lost 8 bases and J lost 5 bases. The CDR3 is 15 residues long. Germline V gene data show CDR1 as MNHNS and CDR2 as SASEGT. CDR3 in DNA: TGTGCCAGCTCACCGGGACAGGGCCCGACCGGGGAGCTGTTTTTT. Its translation is CASSPGQGPTGELFF.

To note about this clonotype: Just one base apart from a much larger clone, this may be a read error. The rearrangement uses TRBV7-3 and TRBJ2-3; TRBD1 might be the D (6 bases). Per germline, CDR1 SGHTA and CDR2 FQGTGA. This CDR3 is 14 amino acids long. Here the CDR3 DNA reads TGTGCCAGCAGCCCAGGACAGAGCACAGATACGCGGTATTTT. Its translation is CASSPGQSTDTRYF.

This clonotype showed up just a few times. The chain is built from TRBV5-6 and TRBJ1-1; 9 nucleotides agree with TRBD1. Germline lookup yields CDR1 SGHDT and CDR2 YYEEEE. The CDR3 is 15 residues long. V was clipped by 4 bases and J by 6 bases; unmatched bases: 10. CDR3: CASSQYGTGSPEAFF. DNA for the CDR3: TGTGCCAGCAGCCAATACGGGACAGGGAGTCCTGAAGCTTTCTTT.

This clonotype was counted many times. The chain joins TRBV7-2 to TRBJ2-7, with D possibly called TRBD1 or TRBD2 (5 bases each). Per germline, CDR1 SGHTA and CDR2 FQGNSA. CDR3 length: 17 residues. Between the trimmed V and J ends, which lost 5 bases and 4 bases, there was a span of 24 bases. The chain's CDR3 is CASSARRGAQGRYEQYF. The DNA for the CDR3 is TGTGCCAGCAGCGCACGTCGGGGCGCGCAGGGTCGTTACGAGCAGTACTTC.

This clonotype was seen only a few times. The CDR3: CSARDPSGGLDEQFF. The CDR3 nucleotides are TGCAGTGCTAGAGATCCTAGCGGGGGGTTAGATGAGCAGTTCTTC. The rearrangement links TRBV20-1 to TRBJ2-1; 11 bases agree with TRBD2. The germline V gene encodes CDR1 DFQATT and CDR2 SNEGSKA (reference sequence). This CDR3 is built from 15 residues. V lost 0 bases to trimming and J lost 8 bases; unmatched junction nucleotides: 6.

This clonotype was detected once. The gene calls are TRBV9 and TRBJ1-3; TRBD1 aligns across 8 bases. The germline V gene has CDR1 SGDLS and CDR2 YYNGEE. CDR3 size: 13 residues. J gave up 7 bases and V 5 bases, and 5 bases lay outside the gene matches. CDR3 sequence reads: CASRPRQGNTIYF. The CDR3 bases are TGTGCCAGCAGGCCACGACAGGGGAACACCATATATTTT.

Turning to this clonotype: The junction departs from germline at one end; a sequencing error may be responsible. The CDR3 DNA reads as TGTGCCAGCAGCCAAGGAAGCGAAGGGGAGCAGTACTTC. Protein sequence: CASSQGSEGEQYF. The chain carries TRBV10-2 and TRBJ2-7; D not resolved. This CDR3 region has 13 residues. The germline V gene encodes CDR1 WSHSY and CDR2 SAAADI.

Ten or more counts support this clonotype. The chain is built from TRBV6-5 and TRBJ1-2, with D uncertain. The CDR3 covers 11 residues. Germline V lookup: CDR1 MNHEY, CDR2 SVGAGI. V was cut by 9 bases and J by 4 bases, with 9 bases left in between. The CDR3 region is CASADFYGYTF. The CDR3 DNA sequence: TGTGCCAGTGCTGACTTCTATGGCTACACCTTC.

The V and J genes are TRBV12-3 or TRBV12-4 and TRBJ2-2; tentatively, D is TRBD1 (5 bases). Trimming removed 6 bases from V and 6 bases from J, with 17 bases in between. The length of the CDR3 is 15 residues. For the CDR3, the DNA is TGTGCCAGCAGGCACCGACCAGGGCGTCCCGGGGAGCTGTTTTTT. The encoded protein is CASRHRPGRPGELFF.

This clonotype was detected many times. Here the CDR3 DNA reads TGTGCCAGCAGTAGAGGGTCGGGCTACACCTTC. This codes for CASSRGSGYTF. The V and J genes are TRBV12-3 or TRBV12-4 and TRBJ1-2; D is undetermined. The CDR3 runs to 11 residues. Trimming left V 5 bases short and J 8 bases short, with 9 bases between.

This clonotype was recorded many times. This chain links TRBV10-3 with TRBJ2-7; 12 positions agree with TRBD1. After removal of 2 bases from V and 6 bases from J, the junction contained 2 bases not matched to a gene. Germline CDR1 and CDR2: ENHRY and SYGVKD. The CDR3 loop spans 14 amino acids. The CDR3 DNA follows: TGTGCCATCAGTGAGCAGGGACAGGGGGCCGAGCAGTACTTC. This codes for CAISEQGQGAEQYF.

The rearrangement links TRBV20-1 to TRBJ1-5; no clear D gene. V was shortened by 6 bases and J by 3 bases, with 12 bases between the two germline ends. The germline V gene has CDR1 DFQATT and CDR2 SNEGSKA (reference sequence). The CDR3 is 13 residues long. CDR3 nucleotide sequence: TGCAGTGCCATCAGGAACAACAATCAGCCCCAGCATTTT. The encoded protein is CSAIRNNNQPQHF.

V usage is TRBV30 and J usage is TRBJ1-5, with TRBD1 as a possible D gene (5 bases). The CDR3 totals 13 residues. CDR1 is GTSNPN, CDR2 SVGIG, per germline (reference sequence). Trimming pared 2 bases from V and 7 bases from J, leaving 12 bases between. The CDR3 region has the DNA TGTGCCTGGAGTATACAGGATGGGCAGCCCCAGCATTTT. Its translation: CAWSIQDGQPQHF.

This clonotype was picked up many times. The rearrangement joins TRBV9 to TRBJ1-6; 7 bases agree with TRBD1. The CDR3 has 15 amino acids. Germline V gene lookup returns CDR1 SGDLS and CDR2 YYNGEE. After removal of 3 bases from V and 8 bases from J, the junction contained 8 bases not matched to a gene. CDR3 sequence: CASSERQGFDSPLHF. In DNA form, the CDR3 reads TGTGCCAGCAGCGAGAGACAGGGATTCGATTCACCCCTCCACTTT.

The chain uses TRBV5-1 and TRBJ2-5; D remains ambiguous. V lost 0 bases and J 5 bases, leaving 14 bases between the germline ends. Germline CDR1 reads SGHRS; CDR2 reads YFSETQ. The CDR3 is 15 residues long. CDR3 in DNA: TGCGCCAGCAGCTTGGCCACCCCGAATGGGGAGACCCAGTACTTC. Amino acids: CASSLATPNGETQYF.

This clonotype was seen more than once but under ten times. V usage is TRBV4-1 and J usage is TRBJ2-5; D is uncertain. This CDR3 has 14 residues. Germline V gives CDR1 MGHRA, CDR2 YSYEKL. Trimming pared 1 base from V and 2 bases from J, leaving 8 bases between. CDR3 amino acids: CASSQVRLQETQYF. DNA for the CDR3: TGCGCCAGCAGCCAAGTCCGCCTACAAGAGACCCAGTACTTC.

This chain uses TRBV7-2 with TRBJ1-6, with 8 bases lining up with TRBD1. Trimming at V came to 2 bases and at J to 9 bases, leaving 6 bases not matched to a gene. The CDR3 is 15 amino acids. Germline V gene sequence: CDR1 SGHTA, CDR2 FQGNSA. The CDR3 DNA follows: TGTGCCAGCAGCTTACCCGGACAGGGAGGTTCACCCCTCCACTTT. Protein sequence: CASSLPGQGGSPLHF.

This clonotype was seen many times. The chain uses TRBV9 and TRBJ2-7; 10 bases are shared with TRBD1. CDR1 SGDLS and CDR2 YYNGEE come from the germline V gene. The CDR3 runs 14 residues. J lost 5 bases, V lost 6 bases, and 8 bases had no gene match. The CDR3 region is CASNRQGAVDEQYF. The CDR3 coding sequence is TGTGCCAGCAACCGACAGGGGGCTGTTGACGAGCAGTACTTC.

This clonotype was observed a handful of times. The V gene is TRBV27, the J gene TRBJ1-2, with D hard to call. Germline loops: CDR1 MNHEY, CDR2 SMNVEV (reference sequence). This CDR3 has 13 residues. Trimming took 6 bases from V and 6 from J, leaving 14 bases between them. CDR3 bases: TGTGCCAGCAGAGATGGAGGCTCGAATGGCTACACCTTC. It yields the protein CASRDGGSNGYTF.

This sequence joins TRBV6-6 and TRBJ1-2; D is uncertain. CDR1 is MNHNY, CDR2 SVGAGI, per germline (reference sequence). V was clipped by 2 bases and J by 3 bases, with 10 bases between them. The CDR3 has 14 residues. The CDR3 sequence: CASSYPEKYYGYTF. The DNA of the CDR3 is TGTGCCAGCAGTTACCCGGAGAAGTACTATGGCTACACCTTC.

Points on this clonotype: A read error may explain this, as a much larger clone is one base away. The rearrangement links TRBV19 to TRBJ1-1; no clear D gene. Per the germline V gene, CDR1 is LNHDA and CDR2 is SQIVND (reference sequence). The length of the CDR3 is 13 residues. The DNA for the CDR3 is TGTGCCGGTAGCCCCTTGGGGAGGGCCGAAGCTTTCTTT. Encoded protein: CAGSPLGRAEAFF.

The chain joins TRBV5-4 to TRBJ1-2, with 9 bases lining up with TRBD1. V dropped 5 bases and J dropped 4; count of bases not matched to a gene: 3. The CDR3 contains 13 residues. The germline V gene encodes CDR1 SGHNT and CDR2 YYREEE (reference sequence). CDR3: CASRTGGGYGYTF. The CDR3 nucleotides are TGTGCCAGCAGGACAGGGGGAGGCTATGGCTACACCTTC.